These T cell receptor beta chains were read from a single sample in a study of blood T cell repertoires in COVID-19. The table came from immunoSEQ multiplex PCR; TCRdb's copy has only in-frame clones and leaves some out. The table shows 130,000 to 150,000 clones, with roughly 84% occurring only once. Sequencing was done on a sample of PBMCs or T cells enriched from blood (not recorded which). The receptors were sampled from a woman between 50 and 59 years old who had been exposed to COVID-19. Each CDR3 is given with its conserved first and last residue. A D gene is named only where the DNA matches it firmly. Where a row states a size, it is once, few, many or the class of an expanded clone; other rows omit it.

D gene,clone size,J gene,V gene,CDR3 protein,CDR3 DNA
TRBD2,once,TRBJ2-1,TRBV5-6,CASNPGLAGTYNEQFF,TGTGCCAGCAACCCGGGACTAGCGGGGACCTACAATGAGCAGTTCTTC
.,few,TRBJ1-5,TRBV4-1,CASSLNRDWSQPQHF,TGCGCCAGCAGCCTAAACCGGGACTGGAGTCAGCCCCAGCATTTT
TRBD2,.,TRBJ2-3,TRBV5-1,CASSLAPSGSTDTQYF,TGCGCCAGCAGCTTGGCGCCTAGCGGGAGCACAGATACGCAGTATTTT
TRBD1,.,TRBJ2-6,TRBV7-9,CATSPGQGGSGANVLTF,TGTGCCACTTCGCCGGGACAGGGGGGATCTGGGGCCAACGTCCTGACTTTC
.,few,TRBJ2-7,TRBV27,CATGRGAYEQYF,TGTGCCACCGGAAGGGGCGCCTACGAGCAGTACTTC
TRBD1,.,TRBJ1-6,TRBV10-1,CASSIGQANSPLHF,TGCGCCAGCAGCATCGGACAGGCAAATTCACCCCTCCACTTT
TRBD2,.,TRBJ2-7,TRBV3-1/TRBV3-2,CASSQGGSGGLSYEQYF,TGTGCCAGCAGCCAAGGGGGTAGCGGGGGACTCTCCTACGAGCAGTACTTC
.,.,TRBJ1-4,TRBV19,CASSMRGANNEKLFF,TGTGCCAGTAGTATGCGGGGAGCTAATAATGAAAAACTGTTTTTT
TRBD1,.,TRBJ2-7,TRBV5-1,CASSFGQGSSNEQYF,TGCGCCAGCAGCTTTGGACAGGGGAGCTCGAACGAGCAGTACTTC
.,.,TRBJ2-7,TRBV16,CASSQSSKGNYEQYF,TGTGCCAGCAGCCAATCGAGTAAGGGGAACTACGAGCAGTACTTC
.,.,TRBJ2-1,TRBV6-2/TRBV6-3,CASSLDLGLYNEQFF,TGTGCCAGCAGCCTCGATCTGGGGCTATACAATGAGCAGTTCTTC
.,.,TRBJ1-2,TRBV29-1,CSVEGSGGYTF,TGCAGCGTTGAGGGCAGTGGCGGCTACACCTTC
TRBD2,.,TRBJ2-3,TRBV11-2,CASSLTSWADTQYF,TGTGCCAGCAGCCTGACTAGCTGGGCAGATACGCAGTATTTT
TRBD1,.,TRBJ1-2,TRBV27,CASSLTTGDVYGYTF,TGTGCCAGCAGTCTCACGACAGGGGACGTCTATGGCTACACCTTC
.,once,TRBJ1-2,TRBV12-5,CASGFQGSYGYTF,TGTGCTAGTGGTTTTCAGGGGAGCTATGGCTACACCTTC
.,.,TRBJ2-7,TRBV7-9,CASSPTQGYEQYF,TGTGCCAGCAGCCCGACACAGGGTTACGAGCAGTACTTC
.,.,TRBJ2-3,TRBV19,CASSINRGTDTQYF,TGTGCCAGTAGTATTAATCGGGGCACAGATACGCAGTATTTT
TRBD1,few,TRBJ2-3,TRBV7-2,CASGYRGSTDTQYF,TGTGCCAGCGGCTACAGGGGTAGCACAGATACGCAGTATTTT
TRBD2,.,TRBJ2-1,TRBV27,CASSPGTSAYNEQFF,TGTGCCAGCAGTCCTGGGACTAGCGCGTACAATGAGCAGTTCTTC
TRBD1,.,TRBJ2-3,TRBV18,CASSPPVGGQGSDTQYF,TGTGCCAGCTCACCACCGGTGGGGGGACAGGGGTCAGATACGCAGTATTTT
.,few,TRBJ2-3,TRBV5-1,CASSLGAGARTDTQYF,TGCGCCAGCAGCTTGGGGGCGGGGGCGCGCACAGATACGCAGTATTTT
.,.,TRBJ1-5,TRBV13,CASSLERGQPQHF,TGTGCCAGCAGCTTAGAAAGGGGTCAGCCCCAGCATTTT
TRBD1,.,TRBJ1-3,TRBV27,CASSPIGTATGNTIYF,TGTGCCAGCAGTCCCATCGGGACAGCCACTGGAAACACCATATATTTT
.,few,TRBJ2-7,TRBV5-1,CASSFRLGPYEQYF,TGCGCCAGCAGCTTCCGGCTGGGCCCCTACGAGCAGTACTTC
TRBD2,.,TRBJ2-2,TRBV6-2/TRBV6-3,CASSLGLAGGRHGELFF,TGTGCCAGCAGTTTGGGACTAGCGGGGGGGCGTCACGGGGAGCTGTTTTTT